Below are 11 T cell receptor beta chains sequenced from a single sample in a study of blood T cell repertoires in COVID-19. TCRdb's table, derived via immunoSEQ multiplex PCR, lists solely in-frame clones and lacks some. Here the sample spans some 230,000 clones, almost 85% being singletons. Sequences were obtained from PBMCs or T cells enriched from blood (not recorded which). The source of these receptors is a man aged 35 to 55 who had recovered from COVID-19.

The chain has TRBV19 and TRBJ2-6; D is possibly TRBD1 (5 bases). The CDR3 consists of 18 residues. Germline V gene sequence: CDR1 LNHDA, CDR2 SQIVND (reference sequence). V was pared by 2 bases and J by 0 bases, with 14 bases between. In DNA, the CDR3 is TGTGCCAGTAGTATAAGGAGCAGGGCTCGCTCTGGGGCCAACGTCCTGACTTTC. Encoded protein: CASSIRSRARSGANVLTF.

The V call is TRBV9, the J call TRBJ2-1; TRBD2 is a possible D gene (6 bases). V was cut by 4 bases and J by 4 bases, with 15 bases left in between. This CDR3 comprises 15 residues. CDR1 and CDR2 (germline): SGDLS, YYNGEE. The CDR3 region has the DNA TGTGCCAGCAGCACCAGCGGGTCCGGATACAATGAGCAGTTCTTC. It specifies CASSTSGSGYNEQFF.

The rearrangement uses TRBV3-1 (or the pseudogene TRBV3-2) and TRBJ1-2, with no clear D. Germline-derived CDR1 and CDR2 are LGHDT and YNNKEL (reference sequence). The CDR3 consists of 14 residues. Between the trimmed V and J ends, which lost 4 bases and 2 bases, there was a span of 11 bases. In DNA form, the CDR3 reads TGTGCCAGCAGCCTGCAAACTTACAACTATGGCTACACCTTC. Its protein product is CASSLQTYNYGYTF.

The chain is built from TRBV3-1 (or the pseudogene TRBV3-2) and TRBJ2-2, with 7 nucleotides matching TRBD1. After removal of 4 bases from V and 4 bases from J, the junction contained 6 bases not matched to a gene. Germline-derived CDR1 and CDR2 are LGHDT and YNNKEL (reference sequence). This CDR3 has 15 residues. CDR3 loop: CASSLQGMSTGELFF. The CDR3 nucleotides read TGTGCCAGCAGCCTACAGGGGATGAGCACCGGGGAGCTGTTTTTT.

The chain combines TRBV11-1 with TRBJ1-1, with D uncertain. Germline V CDR1 and CDR2: SGHAT, FQDESV (reference sequence). V was trimmed by 5 bases and J by 1 base, leaving 8 bases between them. CDR3 length equals 13 residues. The CDR3 sequence: CASSPHTNTEAFF. In DNA form, the CDR3 reads TGTGCCAGCAGCCCCCACACGAACACTGAAGCTTTCTTT.

The gene calls are TRBV28 and TRBJ1-6; tentative D call: TRBD1 (6 bases). From germline, CDR1 is MDHEN and CDR2 SYDVKM. The germline V and J ends were trimmed by 5 bases and 7 bases, with 12 bases remaining between them. This CDR3 is 14 amino acids long. The CDR3, as DNA: TGTGCCAGCAGTGGGGGGGCGCAGAATTCACCCCTCCACTTT. It encodes CASSGGAQNSPLHF.

The chain carries TRBV9 and TRBJ2-5; tentative D call: TRBD1 (6 bases). Trimming left V 4 bases short and J 4 bases short, with 14 bases between. Germline assignment: CDR1 SGDLS and CDR2 YYNGEE. The CDR3 runs to 14 residues. For the CDR3, the DNA is TGTGCCAGCAGCCCAAGGACAGTAGCAGAGACCCAGTACTTC. It translates to CASSPRTVAETQYF.

Notes on this clone: The same CDR3 can be traced to other DNA sequences in this sample. This chain joins TRBV2 and TRBJ1-5, with D possibly TRBD1 on 6 matching bases. The CDR3 covers 12 residues. CDR1 and CDR2 from the germline V gene are SNHLY and FYNNEI. The ends were cut back, 7 bases at V and 2 bases at J, with 6 bases in the middle. CDR3 coding DNA: TGTGCCAGCAACAGGGGCAATCAGCCCCAGCATTTT. Protein product: CASNRGNQPQHF.

The rearrangement links TRBV5-3 to TRBJ2-7; no clear D. Being an ORF, TRBV5-3 has a function that is uncertain. The CDR3 length is 9 residues. The CDR3 sequence: CPPPNEQYF. The CDR3, as DNA: TGTCCCCCCCCCAACGAGCAGTACTTC.

The CDR3 loop is CASSQGDRSYEQYF. The CDR3 DNA reads as TGCGCCAGCAGCCAGGGCGACAGATCCTACGAGCAGTACTTC. This chain uses TRBV4-1 with TRBJ2-7; D might be TRBD1 (5 bases). Looked up from germline, CDR1 is MGHRA and CDR2 is YSYEKL. V was clipped by 3 bases and J by 1 base, with 10 bases between them. CDR3 length equals 14 residues.

The chain recombines TRBV25-1 with TRBJ2-1, with 7 bases that match TRBD2. The CDR3 consists of 14 residues. Germline CDR1 reads MGHDK; CDR2 reads SYGVNS. V dropped 8 bases and J dropped 0; count of bases not matched to a gene: 4. CDR3 in amino acids: CASARTSSYNEQFF. The CDR3, as DNA: TGTGCCAGCGCCAGGACTAGCTCCTACAATGAGCAGTTCTTC.